These T cell receptor beta chains were read from a single sample in a study of a mutant IDH1 vaccine in newly diagnosed glioma. No antigens are known for them. Clones were read by immunoSEQ multiplex PCR, and TCRdb kept only the in-frame ones, dropping some. The sample lists tens of thousands of clones; 70% to 85% were seen once. The sequenced sample was PBMCs, obtained from a glioma patient whose treatment included an IDH1 peptide vaccine. Receptors were obtained from a woman aged 18-30 years with glioma. Some clones in this sample may be carry-over from other donors' samples. Each CDR3 is given with its conserved first and last residue. A D gene is named only where the DNA matches it firmly. The size entry is marked missing in some rows and otherwise reads once, few, many or a size class.

CDR3nt	CDR3aa	d_gene	v_gene	abundance	j_gene
TGTGCCAGCAGCTTAGGGTCGCGTAGCAATCAGCCCCAGCATTTT	CASSLGSRSNQPQHF	.	TRBV11-2	.	TRBJ1-5
TGTGCCTGGAGTGGGGGGGCTTCTGGCTACACCTTC	CAWSGGASGYTF	.	TRBV30	once	TRBJ1-2
TGTGCCAGCAGCTCAGGGACGGTCAACTATGGCTACACCTTC	CASSSGTVNYGYTF	.	TRBV5-4	.	TRBJ1-2
TGTGCCAGCAGCCAAGGACCAGCGGGAGTCTCCGAGCAGTACTTC	CASSQGPAGVSEQYF	TRBD2	TRBV4-2	.	TRBJ2-7
TGTGCCAGCAGCTTATTCGCAGACATCGGGGAGCTGTTTTTT	CASSLFADIGELFF	.	TRBV11-3	.	TRBJ2-2
TGCGCCAGCAGCCCGGGACTAGCGGGGGGGTTAAACCAAAAAGCGTTCAACACCGGGGAGCTGTTTTTT	CASSPGLAGGLNQKAFNTGELFF	TRBD2	TRBV5-1	.	TRBJ2-2
TGTGCCAGCAGCCCCCGACTGTCATCCCCTCTCTCTGGGGCCAACGTCCTGACTTTC	CASSPRLSSPLSGANVLTF	.	TRBV4-2	.	TRBJ2-6
TGTGCCAGCAACTCCCTCAATGAGCAGTTCTTC	CASNSLNEQFF	.	TRBV2	.	TRBJ2-1
TGCGCCAGCAGCCACAGTGGGGCCCAAGAGACCCAGTACTTC	CASSHSGAQETQYF	.	TRBV5-1	.	TRBJ2-5
TGTGCCAGCAGTGTCCGGGGGTTAGGTTACGAGCAGTACTTC	CASSVRGLGYEQYF	.	TRBV6-1	.	TRBJ2-7
TGTGCCAGCAGCCCTTCGGCCCGGGAGATCTACGAGCAGTACTTC	CASSPSAREIYEQYF	.	TRBV7-6	.	TRBJ2-7
TGTGCCAGCAGCCCCGGGACAGGGCAGTTCTTC	CASSPGTGQFF	TRBD1	TRBV11-2	few	TRBJ2-1
TGTGCCAGCAGTAGAGCGGCAGCCCAAGAGACCCAGTACTTC	CASSRAAAQETQYF	.	TRBV7-8	.	TRBJ2-5
TGCGCCAGCAGTGAGTCGCTACTAGCGGGAACCCACGAGCAGTACTTC	CASSESLLAGTHEQYF	TRBD2	TRBV10-2	.	TRBJ2-7